This TCR beta chain emerged from a study of cytomegalovirus exposure and HLA in healthy donors. Primers for the PCR totalled 60 Vbeta and 13 Jbeta. TCRdb's table, derived via immunoSEQ multiplex PCR, lists solely in-frame clones and lacks some. The data hold about 200,000 clones, with 70% to 90% observed a single time. V was pared by 1 base and J by 3 bases, with 16 bases between. This CDR3 contains 16 residues. Per germline, CDR1 SGHDT and CDR2 YYEEEE. The rearrangement joins TRBV5-6 to TRBJ1-2; no clear D. The TCR was taken from a woman aged 30 to 39 in good health and CMV-seronegative. Sequencing was performed on PBMCs. The CDR3 spells CASSLIRAGIYYGYTF. For the CDR3, the DNA is TGTGCCAGCAGCTTGATTAGAGCGGGAATTTACTATGGCTACACCTTC. Filled out from reference TRBV5-6 and TRBJ1-2, the complete variable domain reads DAGVTQSPTHLIKTRGQQVTLRCSPKSGHDTVSWYQQALGQGPQFIFQYYEEEERQRGNFPDRFSGHQFPNYSSELNVNALLLGDSALYLCASSLIRAGIYYGYTFGSGTRLTVV.